This T cell receptor beta chain originates from a study of cytomegalovirus exposure and HLA in healthy donors (dated by TCRdb to the late 2010s). As for the study more broadly: An earlier analysis of roughly 630 of the donors reported 250 to 350 Gb of sequence data and some 120 million unique TCR beta sequences from 150 million to 200 million T cells. Roughly 300 gigabases of sequencing data and some 85 million unique TCR sequences were included in an early release covering about 600 HLA-typed donors. Among the approximately 400 genotyped donors, approximately 76% belonged to the genetic ancestry cluster associated with self-reported Caucasian donors. The aim of the study was to test whether cataloging public T cell receptors could identify signatures of past pathogen exposure. The study profiled the T cell repertoires of hundreds of subjects by immunosequencing and related them to cytomegalovirus serostatus. Along with the approximately 620-subject first cohort, a separate validation cohort of about 110 different subjects was used. To predict cytomegalovirus infection status, the study combined high-throughput TCR immunosequencing, statistical association of individual TCRs with disease status, and machine learning. In a later analysis, previously published TCR beta repertoires from roughly 710 donors were re-analyzed and high-resolution HLA genotyping was added so that TCR occurrence patterns could be studied. The later analysis used no new phenotypic data to find candidate immune exposures, relying instead on TCR beta sequences and their occurrence across donors. To decide whether each TCR beta V gene segment behaved as functional or pseudogenic, an earlier analysis of some 570 of the donors relied on high-throughput TCR beta sequencing. Donor age, sex, ethnicity and CMV serostatus were compiled together with the repertoire data. Genome-wide SNP genotypes for about 60% of the roughly 670 donors were used in a later genetic analysis, which treated that subset as a discovery cohort. All discovery cohort repertoires had been generated on a single sequencing platform. Class I and class II HLA loci were covered by the typing at four-digit resolution. The number of donors typed differed by locus, with roughly 620-630 for A, B, C, DRB1 and DQB1, around 500 for DQA1, over 600 for DPA1, and 450 to 480 for DPB1. Several DR-DQ haplotypes were treated as single units for association and clustering because of strong linkage in the cohort. Across about 370 genotyped donors of the cohort, an average of about 240,000 unique TCR beta nucleotide sequences per donor were sequenced, and approximately 17% of those sequences were non-productive.

CDR1 and CDR2, looked up from the germline V gene, are SNHLY and FYNNEI. The CDR3 contains 15 residues, cysteine and phenylalanine counted. The retained sequence is limited to the CDR3, 45 bases, with the frame set at the first base. V is reduced by 2 bases and J by 0 bases, leaving a spacing of 7 bases between them. Note on this clone: Its antigen is still unknown. No base-level quality is on record; no much larger clone is a single base apart.

Overall study results and their limits: In vitro tests confirmed that a few of the cytomegalovirus-associated TCR beta chains recognize cytomegalovirus antigens. Most TCR sequences were seen in very few donors, while some public TCRs were found in many individuals. An earlier analysis of 450 to 750 of the donors showed that most TCR beta V segments appeared in productive rearrangements either about 90% or about 30% of the time, which broadly matched IMGT annotations. A later analysis found that most CMV-associated TCR beta chains appeared HLA-restricted, with HLA associations seemingly driven largely by CMV exposure. At a false discovery rate of 0.05, a later analysis linked 16,951 TCR beta sequences to specific HLA alleles. In a later analysis, HLA-associated TCR beta chains showed more clonal expansion and lower generation probabilities than non-associated chains that were equally common. Linkage disequilibrium might explain the correlated functional status among segregating V segments, but an unknown experimental factor could not be excluded. The only immune exposure information available for the cohort was CMV serostatus. V-gene and J-gene trimming of TCR beta chains was associated with a missense DCLRE1C variant in a later genetic analysis, and the association was replicated in an independent cohort. A cluster of highly shared sequence variants was judged likely to be a technical artifact of the sequencing pipeline. Some IMGT-functional V segments, including TRBV6-2 and TRBV6-3, could not be distinguished by the 87-base-pair reads and were therefore excluded. In a later analysis, several top co-occurrence clusters were reported to appear linked to parvovirus B19, influenza, CMV and Epstein-Barr virus. A further reported finding was that TCR beta sequences accurately predicted the HLA-A and HLA-B alleles for most subjects in the first cohort. Compared with the approximately 720-donor mean, donors in an Asian-associated ancestry cluster had fewer N-insertions in productive TCRs, according to a later genetic analysis. A later analysis found that TCR association rates varied across HLA loci, with DRB1 alleles showing the most associated TCRs and HLA-C alleles the fewest. The cohort was sequenced for TCR beta chains only, and without alpha or paired-chain data the features that could be detected were limited. A total of 150 or so TCR beta chains were listed by the study as associated with cytomegalovirus. Because HLA typing was unavailable for some donors at each locus, only the typed subset was used in association tests. Sequencing depth was assumed to be roughly uniform across donors in the presence/absence analyses, though that assumption may not hold. Strong co-occurrence of HLA alleles, especially DR and DQ, made assigning TCR associations to individual alleles difficult. Because counts were too low, 15 to 20 rarely observed V segments, including chromosome 9 orphons, were excluded from the earlier analysis of a few hundred of the donors. According to the authors, the approach could potentially be generalized to other disease states and immunological phenotypes. Cytomegalovirus status was reported to be diagnosed by the classifier with high specificity and sensitivity in both the original and validation cohorts.

Libraries were prepared through the immunoSEQ multiplex PCR assay. A mixture of 60 forward primers for TCR Vbeta segments and 13 reverse primers for TCR Jbeta segments was used in the multiplex PCR. The CDR3 region of rearranged TCR beta genes was amplified from genomic DNA with a multiplex PCR assay. The amplified TCR beta libraries were sequenced on the Illumina HiSeq System as 87-base-pair reads. Concerning the study's data processing: In a later analysis, 70 million to 95 million unique TCR beta chains were counted across the roughly 670 repertoires, and roughly 11 million of these chains were shared by at least two donors. A nearest-neighbor algorithm error-corrected the raw reads and collapsed the reads into unique sequences, merging closely related sequences to remove PCR and sequencing errors. CDR3 sequences were aligned to IMGT reference sequences to assign V, D and J gene segments. For a sequence to be retained, at least a six-nucleotide match to both a V gene segment and a J gene segment was required. A rearrangement counted as productive if the CDR3 had no stop codons and remained in frame with V and J, and every other rearrangement counted as non-productive. CDR3 was defined according to IMGT convention as the region running from the second conserved V-encoded cysteine to the conserved J-encoded phenylalanine. The earlier analysis of about 570 of the donors excluded any sequence lacking an unambiguous match to a single V gene segment. In an earlier analysis of some 590 of the donors, V segments were called functional above 56.7% productive rearrangements and were called segregating when the between-donor standard deviation exceeded 5%. A statistical classification framework was built to diagnose cytomegalovirus status from the catalog of TCR beta chain sequences. V and J gene assignment, in a later analysis, came from comparing TCR nucleotide sequences with IMGT/GENE-DB human TR gene sequences. In a later analysis, CDR3 sequences and most-parsimonious VDJ recombination scenarios were assigned using the TCRdist pipeline. In a later analysis, every TCR beta chain was defined by the combination of its CDR3 amino acid sequence and its V-gene family, and reads without a unique V-gene family were dropped. In a later analysis, 500 to 650 highly shared, low-generation-probability nucleotide sequences were removed to address suspected cross-contamination and a sequencing artifact. A later analysis calculated a clonal expansion index for each public chain from normalized within-repertoire ranks of inferred template counts. In a later analysis, generation probabilities were computed with a VDJ recombination model fitted to out-of-frame rearrangements, and the resulting probabilities were checked against IGoR. In a later analysis, TCR-TCR, TCR-HLA and TCR-CMV co-occurrence was scored with hypergeometric tests, and a repertoire-size bias correction was applied to TCR pairs. To estimate false discovery rates, a later analysis permuted the HLA or CMV assignments 20 times. A later analysis grouped co-occurring TCRs with DBSCAN, adding TCRdist sequence similarity when clustering within HLA-allele-positive subsets. For co-occurrence clustering, repertoires with fewer than 30,000 or more than 120,000 public chains were excluded, along with roughly five repertoires with anomalous nucleotide sharing. What TCRdb holds here is the immuneACCESS table cut down to in-frame rearrangements. Part of the clones is not present; checked against another copy, under half of the missing clones reflect an unresolved V gene, and the others are unexplained. V, J and clone size are taken as reported in that table, and D and trimming were inferred from the DNA itself. The table for this sample lists fewer than 200,000 clones; 60% to 80% of them were counted only once. The top ten clonotypes cover just under 1% of the sample.

The cohort comprised some 700 healthy bone marrow donors. All cohort members were sampled while nominally healthy, although unrecorded immune exposures were likely present. The donor tested CMV seropositive, placing the donor among the approximately 290 seropositive members of the cohort. Each donor provided a peripheral blood sample, and peripheral blood mononuclear cells were used for TCR beta sequencing. Genomic DNA was extracted from the blood cell samples with the Qiagen DNeasy Blood Extraction Kit. This receptor was identified in a woman aged 45-60 years in good health and CMV-seropositive. Here the chain combines TRBV2 and TRBJ2-2; TRBD2 is possibly the D segment (6 matching bases). Sequences were obtained from PBMCs. The CDR3 here reads CASSEIAANTGELFF. At the DNA level, the sequence is TGTGCCAGCAGTGAAATAGCGGCGAACACCGGGGAGCTGTTTTTT.